The 11 T cell receptor beta chains given below trace back to one sample, sequenced in a study of cytomegalovirus exposure and HLA in healthy donors. Profiling relied on immunoSEQ multiplex PCR, and the TCRdb table lists in-frame clones only, not all of them. The sample consists of 190,000 or so clones, 84% of them appearing once. Source material: PBMCs. The receptor source for this set is a woman aged 25 to 39 in good health and CMV-seropositive.

The chain employs TRBV11-2 and TRBJ2-3; 7 positions match TRBD1. This CDR3 has 15 amino acids. V lost 1 base, J lost 4 bases, and 5 bases stayed unmatched. Germline CDR1 is SGHAT and CDR2 is FQNNGV. DNA for the CDR3: TGTGCCAGCAGCTTAGCGACAGGGTGGGCAGATACGCAGTATTTT. This gives the protein CASSLATGWADTQYF.

The chain joins TRBV27 to TRBJ1-5, with D maybe TRBD1 (5 bases). V lost 0 bases to trimming and J lost 5 bases, with 5 bases between them. The CDR3 totals 13 residues. From germline, CDR1 is MNHEY and CDR2 SMNVEV (reference sequence). In DNA form, the CDR3 reads TGTGCCAGCAGTTTATCGGGGCATCAGCCCCAGCATTTT. Translated, it gives CASSLSGHQPQHF.

The chain links TRBV10-2 to TRBJ2-1, with a tentative D call TRBD1 (5 bases). Trimming left V 6 bases short and J 6 bases short, with 15 bases between. This CDR3 is 14 amino acids long. Germline lookup yields CDR1 WSHSY and CDR2 SAAADI. This CDR3 is CASRSLGASNEQFF. The CDR3 DNA sequence: TGCGCCAGCAGGAGTTTAGGGGCGAGCAATGAGCAGTTCTTC.

V and J are TRBV11-2 and TRBJ1-1; D gene uncertain. Trimming left V 1 base short and J 3 bases short, with 12 bases between. Germline CDR1 SGHAT, CDR2 FQNNGV. CDR3 size: 15 residues. Here the CDR3 DNA reads TGTGCCAGCAGCTTAGTCCTGTCTACGGACACTGAAGCTTTCTTT. The encoded protein is CASSLVLSTDTEAFF.

This chain links TRBV20-1 with TRBJ2-7; D not resolved. The CDR3 consists of 10 residues. Trimming removed 6 bases at V and 5 bases at J, with 8 bases between. The germline V gene encodes CDR1 DFQATT and CDR2 SNEGSKA (reference sequence). The CDR3: CSAYNNEQYF. DNA of the CDR3: TGCAGTGCGTACAACAACGAGCAGTACTTC.

The chain couples TRBV5-4 to TRBJ2-7, with D hard to call. The CDR3 covers 11 residues. V was trimmed by 0 bases and J by 5 bases, leaving 3 bases between them. The germline CDR1 and CDR2 sequences are SGHNT and YYREEE (reference sequence). The CDR3 DNA follows: TGTGCCAGCAGCTTGGCTCACGAGCAGTACTTC. Residues: CASSLAHEQYF.

The chain is built from TRBV30 and TRBJ1-2; 7 nucleotides agree with TRBD1. V lost 3 bases and J lost 5; bases outside the gene matches: 12. This CDR3 has 15 residues. Germline V gene data show CDR1 as GTSNPN and CDR2 as SVGIG (reference sequence). The CDR3: CAWRILTGTEYGYTF. The CDR3 DNA sequence: TGTGCCTGGAGGATCTTAACCGGGACAGAATATGGCTACACCTTC.

The V gene is TRBV5-1, the J gene TRBJ2-7; possibly TRBD1 for D (6 bases). The germline gives CDR1 SGHRS, CDR2 YFSETQ. V shed 0 bases and J shed 3 bases, with 13 bases lying between them. CDR3 length: 15 residues. The CDR3, as DNA: TGCGCCAGCAGCTTGGTCCAGGGGACCGACTACGAGCAGTACTTC. Its translation is CASSLVQGTDYEQYF.

The CDR3 here is CASSTWTGRGQQFF. In DNA form, the CDR3 reads TGTGCCAGCAGTACATGGACAGGGAGAGGGCAGCAGTTCTTC. The chain joins TRBV6-5 to TRBJ2-1; the match to TRBD1 covers 8 bases. CDR1 is MNHEY, CDR2 SVGAGI, per germline. This CDR3 spans 14 amino acids. V gave up 5 bases and J gave up 11 bases; unmatched junction bases: 11.

This clone was found once. The rearrangement uses TRBV6-1 and TRBJ2-7; 10 bases match TRBD2. Per germline, CDR1 MNHNS and CDR2 SASEGT. Unmatched junction bases numbered 8, after V lost 2 bases and J lost 7 bases. The length of the CDR3 is 15 residues. The CDR3, as DNA: TGTGCCAGCAGTGAACCGGGACTAGCGAACGGGGAGCAGTACTTC. It is translated as CASSEPGLANGEQYF.

The V call is TRBV7-6, the J call TRBJ2-3; 11 bases line up with TRBD2. Germline CDR1 SGHVS, CDR2 FNYEAQ. V lost 1 base and J lost 5; bases outside the gene matches: 8. The CDR3 covers 17 residues. The CDR3 loop is CASSLGGTSGHRDTQYF. The DNA for the CDR3 is TGTGCCAGCAGCTTAGGGGGGACTAGCGGACACCGAGATACGCAGTATTTT.